A single sample is the source of the 6 T cell receptor beta chains below, sequenced in a study of T cell responses to AZD1222 COVID-19 vaccine. The repertoire was sequenced with immunoSEQ multiplex PCR; TCRdb's copy has only in-frame clones and lacks some. The sample lists about 150,000 clones; 84% were seen once. This material consisted of peripheral blood, taken on day 0 of AZD1222 vaccination. All receptors derive from an adult in good health.

The chain joins TRBV6-5 to TRBJ2-7; D is perhaps TRBD1 or TRBD2 (5 bases each). Germline CDR1 and CDR2: MNHEY and SVGAGI. Trimming pared 5 bases from V and 3 bases from J, leaving 14 bases between. CDR3 length: 14 amino acids. This chain's CDR3 is CASSRPGRIYEQYF. In nucleotides, the CDR3 is TGTGCCAGCAGTAGACCGGGACGGATCTACGAGCAGTACTTC.

J is TRBJ1-3 and V is TRBV19, with D perhaps matching TRBD1 (5 bases). There are 13 residues in the CDR3. The germline V and J ends were trimmed by 0 bases and 11 bases, with 11 bases remaining between them. Germline-derived CDR1 and CDR2 are LNHDA and SQIVND (reference sequence). The chain's CDR3 is CASSIDRGSAIYF. Written as DNA, the CDR3 is TGTGCCAGTAGTATAGATCGGGGGAGCGCCATATATTTT.

This clone was detected only once. V gene TRBV30 combines with J gene TRBJ1-1, with D tentatively TRBD1 (6 bases). The length of the CDR3 is 12 residues. Trimming removed 7 bases at V and 4 bases at J, with 13 bases between. Germline V CDR1 and CDR2: GTSNPN, SVGIG (reference sequence). CDR3 DNA: TGTGCCTCCGCAGGGGCCATCACTGAAGCTTTCTTT. Protein product: CASAGAITEAFF. Full variable domain (outside the CDR3, taken from reference TRBV30 and TRBJ1-1): SQTIHQWPATLVQPVGSPLSLECTVEGTSNPNLYWYRQAAGRGLQLLFYSVGIGQISSEVPQNLSASRPQDRQFILSSKKLLLSDSGFYLCASAGAITEAFFGQGTRLTVV.

The chain combines TRBV27 with TRBJ2-1; no clear D gene. This CDR3 is 15 amino acids long. Trimming removed 6 bases at V and 4 bases at J, with 16 bases between. Looked up from germline, CDR1 is MNHEY and CDR2 is SMNVEV (reference sequence). The CDR3 protein is CASSKYRDQYNEQFF. CDR3 DNA sequence: TGTGCCAGCAGCAAATACAGAGACCAATACAATGAGCAGTTCTTC.

This chain uses TRBV20-1 with TRBJ1-6, with a tentative D call TRBD1 (5 bases). Trimming removed 3 bases at V and 10 bases at J, with 13 bases between. Germline CDR1 is DFQATT and CDR2 is SNEGSKA (reference sequence). The CDR3 is 13 amino acids. The chain's CDR3 is CSASGQGRSPLHF. CDR3 DNA: TGCAGTGCTAGTGGTCAGGGCCGCTCACCCCTCCACTTT.

The chain uses TRBV25-1 and TRBJ1-1; a weak D match, TRBD1 (5 bases). The CDR3 covers 15 residues. The germline gives CDR1 MGHDK, CDR2 SYGVNS. Deletions cut 1 base from V and 10 bases from J, with 19 bases between. The CDR3 sequence: CASSESTPLHGGAFF. The CDR3 nucleotides are TGTGCCAGCAGTGAATCGACCCCCTTGCACGGGGGAGCTTTCTTT.